Shown below are 10 T cell receptor beta chains from a single sample sequenced in a study of PD-1 blockade in classical Hodgkin lymphoma. Indicated time point: cycle 4 day 1 (C4D1), after about 6 weeks of nivolumab. In every patient, relapse followed autologous stem cell transplantation, while exposure to brentuximab vedotin differed. The protocol was immunoSEQ multiplex PCR, while the TCRdb copy is restricted to in-frame clones and leaves out a portion. The sample yields about 93,000 clones, around 80% seen once. This sample comprised peripheral blood mononuclear cells (PBMCs), obtained before the fourth cycle of nivolumab. These receptors all come from a human donor with classical Hodgkin lymphoma.

This chain links TRBV6-5 with TRBJ1-1, with TRBD1 matching over 7 bases. With V trimmed by 5 bases and J by 1 base, 4 bases remained unmatched. This CDR3 has 14 amino acids. Germline values: CDR1 MNHEY, CDR2 SVGAGI. CDR3 coding DNA: TGTGCCAGCAGTCGGGGACAGAGGAACACTGAAGCTTTCTTT. Protein product: CASSRGQRNTEAFF.

This chain uses TRBV20-1 with TRBJ2-7; D unclear. V was shortened by 0 bases and J by 6 bases, with 3 bases between the two germline ends. The CDR3 is 10 amino acids. Germline V gives CDR1 DFQATT, CDR2 SNEGSKA (reference sequence). The CDR3 region is CSARDAEQYF. CDR3 sequence (DNA): TGCAGTGCTAGAGACGCCGAGCAGTACTTC.

Details on this clone: Other DNA sequences in this sample translate to the same CDR3. The genes are TRBV5-1 and TRBJ2-5; 10 nucleotides match TRBD2. V trimming: 2 bases; J trimming: 2 bases; junction bases outside the gene matches: 0. The CDR3 is made up of 14 amino acids. CDR1 SGHRS and CDR2 YFSETQ come from the germline V gene. The CDR3, as DNA: TGCGCCAGCAGCTTAGCGGGGGGGCAAGAGACCCAGTACTTC. Translating it yields CASSLAGGQETQYF.

This clone has a handful of counts. The chain employs TRBV7-8 and TRBJ2-1, with no clear D. CDR1 is SGHVS and CDR2 is FQNEAQ in the germline V gene. Trimming pared 3 bases from V and 5 bases from J, leaving 8 bases between. CDR3 length equals 13 residues. The CDR3: CASSLGPHNEQFF. The CDR3 DNA sequence: TGTGCCAGCAGCTTGGGTCCTCACAATGAGCAGTTCTTC.

This chain joins TRBV5-1 and TRBJ2-3; D not certain. Between the trimmed V and J ends, which lost 0 bases and 6 bases, there was a span of 11 bases. The CDR3 spans 14 residues. CDR1 and CDR2 (germline): SGHRS, YFSETQ. The CDR3 sequence is CASSLGVGLDTQYF. For the CDR3, the DNA is TGCGCCAGCAGCTTGGGGGTCGGTCTGGATACGCAGTATTTT.

This rearrangement joins TRBV5-5 to TRBJ2-1, with D perhaps TRBD1 (6 bases). CDR3 length: 15 amino acids. V was pared by 5 bases and J by 7 bases, with 19 bases between. The germline V gene encodes CDR1 SGHKS and CDR2 YYEKEE (reference sequence). The CDR3 sequence: CASRLLWGQGNEQFF. CDR3 sequence (DNA): TGTGCCAGCAGATTGCTTTGGGGGCAGGGGAATGAGCAGTTCTTC.

This rearrangement joins TRBV5-4 to TRBJ1-1, with TRBD1 identical over 8 bases. The trim removed 7 bases at V and 5 bases at J, leaving 7 bases unmatched. CDR1 and CDR2 (germline): SGHNT, YYREEE (reference sequence). CDR3 length: 13 amino acids. This CDR3 reads CASFVQGATEAFF. Written as DNA, the CDR3 is TGTGCCAGCTTTGTTCAGGGGGCGACTGAAGCTTTCTTT.

This clone showed up just a few times. This CDR3 reads CASSPSGITTDTQYF. The CDR3 coding sequence is TGTGCCAGCAGCCCTAGCGGGATCACCACAGATACGCAGTATTTT. The chain carries TRBV7-2 and TRBJ2-3; 9 positions match TRBD2. CDR1 and CDR2 (germline): SGHTA, FQGNSA. After removal of 5 bases from V and 2 bases from J, the junction contained 5 bases not matched to a gene. The CDR3 has 15 residues.

This clone was detected a few times. Here the CDR3 DNA reads TGTGCCAGCAGTTTATCTTGGGGAATGGAAGCTTTCTTT. It encodes CASSLSWGMEAFF. The chain links TRBV28 to TRBJ1-1; D unresolved. In germline, CDR1 is MDHEN, CDR2 SYDVKM. The V gene lost 1 base and the J gene lost 8 bases, with 11 bases spanning the gap. The CDR3 loop spans 13 amino acids. The variable domain in full, with the rest retrieved from reference TRBV28 and TRBJ1-1, is DVKVTQSSRYLVKRTGEKVFLECVQDMDHENMFWYRQDPGLGLRLIYFSYDVKMKEKGDIPEGYSVSREKKERFSLILESASTNQTSMYLCASSLSWGMEAFFGQGTRLTVV.

V gene TRBV9 combines with J gene TRBJ2-3; 7 nucleotides align to TRBD1. The CDR3 loop spans 15 amino acids. Germline CDR1 and CDR2: SGDLS and YYNGEE. V lost 0 bases to trimming and J lost 6 bases; unmatched junction nucleotides: 7. CDR3 sequence reads: CASSVEDSRGDTQYF. The DNA for the CDR3 is TGTGCCAGCAGCGTAGAGGACTCCAGGGGGGATACGCAGTATTTT.